The sequence of this TCR beta chain was determined in a study of blood T cell repertoires in COVID-19. Germline V gene data show CDR1 as MGHRA and CDR2 as YSYEKL. V gave up 0 bases and J gave up 0 bases, with 10 bases separating them. The CDR3 consists of 16 residues. Repertoires were generated with immunoSEQ multiplex PCR, while TCRdb's copy carries only in-frame clones and drops some. In the table there are some 80,000 clones, roughly 85% of which are singletons. The chain is built from TRBV4-1 and TRBJ2-3; possible D gene TRBD2, 5 bases. Sequenced: peripheral blood. This receptor was taken from a woman in her sixties or seventies with acute or convalescent COVID-19. The CDR3 DNA reads as TGCGCCAGCAGCCAAGAATGGGCGGGTAGCACAGATACGCAGTATTTT. As protein: CASSQEWAGSTDTQYF.